This T cell receptor (beta chain) was captured by sequencing in a study of blood T cells in healthy people across ages. Germline CDR1 SEHNR, CDR2 FQNEAQ (reference sequence). The CDR3 contains 12 residues. Trimming took 5 bases from V and 3 from J, leaving 8 bases between them. Primers used in a second PCR of roughly 6 to 12 cycles were a sample-barcoded 5' primer and a J-beta primer mix. TCRdb re-analysed the 5' RACE reads in MiXCR, keeping a single row per CDR3 protein. The sample carries roughly 500,000 distinct CDR3 sequences, approximately 30% recorded once. About this clonotype itself: Its specificity is unknown.

Points from the study as a whole: A strong correlation was seen between TCR beta diversity and naive T cell percentage.

Researchers report isolating at least 6.5 million PBMCs per sample. The chain recombines TRBV7-9 with TRBJ2-7, with TRBD1 as a possible D gene (6 bases). The specimen sequenced was blood. The source is a woman in her seventies in good health. In nucleotides, the CDR3 is TGTGCCAGCAGCGGGGACATCTACGAGCAGTACTTC. The encoded protein is CASSGDIYEQYF. Complete variable domain (other parts from reference TRBV7-9 and TRBJ2-7): DTGVSQNPRHKITKRGQNVTFRCDPISEHNRLYWYRQTLGQGPEFLTYFQNEAQLEKSRLLSDRFSAERPKGSFSTLEIQRTEQGDSAMYLCASSGDIYEQYFGPGTRLTVT.